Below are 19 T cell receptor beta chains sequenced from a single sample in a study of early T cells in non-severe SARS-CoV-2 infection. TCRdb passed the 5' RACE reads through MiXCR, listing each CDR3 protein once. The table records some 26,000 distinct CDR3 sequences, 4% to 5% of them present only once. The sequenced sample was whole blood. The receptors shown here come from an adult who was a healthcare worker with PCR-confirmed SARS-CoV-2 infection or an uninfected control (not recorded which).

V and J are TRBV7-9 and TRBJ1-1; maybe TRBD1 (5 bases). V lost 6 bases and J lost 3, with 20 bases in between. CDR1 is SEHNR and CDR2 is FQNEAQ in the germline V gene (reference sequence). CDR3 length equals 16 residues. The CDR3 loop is CASSLGHPSWDTEAFF. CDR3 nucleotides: TGTGCCAGCAGTCTGGGGCACCCGTCATGGGACACTGAAGCTTTCTTT.

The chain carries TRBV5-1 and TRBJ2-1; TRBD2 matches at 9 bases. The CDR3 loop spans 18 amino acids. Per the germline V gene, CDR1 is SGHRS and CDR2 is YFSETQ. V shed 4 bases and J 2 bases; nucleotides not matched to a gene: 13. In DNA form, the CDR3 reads TGCGCCAGCAGCCCCCTGCCCGGGACTAGCCGGACCTACAATGAGCAGTTCTTC. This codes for CASSPLPGTSRTYNEQFF.

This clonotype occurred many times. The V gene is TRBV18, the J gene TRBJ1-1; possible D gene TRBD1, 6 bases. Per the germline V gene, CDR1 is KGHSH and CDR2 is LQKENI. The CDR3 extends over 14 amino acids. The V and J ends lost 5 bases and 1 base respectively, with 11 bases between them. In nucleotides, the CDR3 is TGTGCCAGCTCAACGGACAGCAGGAACACTGAAGCTTTCTTT. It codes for CASSTDSRNTEAFF.

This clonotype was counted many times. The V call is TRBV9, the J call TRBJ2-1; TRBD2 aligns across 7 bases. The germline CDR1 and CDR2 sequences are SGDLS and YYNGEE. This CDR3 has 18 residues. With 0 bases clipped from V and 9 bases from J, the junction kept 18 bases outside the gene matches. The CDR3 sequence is CASSVGAGAVGVDLEQFF. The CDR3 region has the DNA TGTGCCAGCAGCGTAGGGGCGGGAGCAGTTGGCGTGGACCTTGAGCAGTTCTTC.

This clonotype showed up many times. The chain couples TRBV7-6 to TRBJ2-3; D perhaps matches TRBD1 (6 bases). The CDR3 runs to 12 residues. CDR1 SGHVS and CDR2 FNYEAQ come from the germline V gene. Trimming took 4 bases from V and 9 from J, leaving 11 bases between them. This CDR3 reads CASSSGQTTQYF. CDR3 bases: TGTGCCAGCAGCTCCGGACAGACAACGCAGTATTTT.

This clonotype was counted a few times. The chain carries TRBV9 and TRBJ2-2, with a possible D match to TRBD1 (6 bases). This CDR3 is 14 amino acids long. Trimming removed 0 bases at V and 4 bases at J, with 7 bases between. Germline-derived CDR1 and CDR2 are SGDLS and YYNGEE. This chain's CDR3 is CASSVDRATGELFF. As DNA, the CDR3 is TGTGCCAGCAGCGTAGACAGGGCCACCGGGGAGCTGTTTTTT. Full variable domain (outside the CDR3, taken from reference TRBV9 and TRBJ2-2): DSGVTQTPKHLITATGQRVTLRCSPRSGDLSVYWYQQSLDQGLQFLIQYYNGEERAKGNILERFSAQQFPDLHSELNLSSLELGDSALYFCASSVDRATGELFFGEGSRLTVL.

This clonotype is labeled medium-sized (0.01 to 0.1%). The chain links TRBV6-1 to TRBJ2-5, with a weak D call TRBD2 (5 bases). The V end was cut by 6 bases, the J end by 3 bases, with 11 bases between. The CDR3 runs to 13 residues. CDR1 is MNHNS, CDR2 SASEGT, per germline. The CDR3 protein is CASSSGMEETQYF. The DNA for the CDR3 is TGTGCCAGCAGCTCCGGGATGGAAGAGACCCAGTACTTC.

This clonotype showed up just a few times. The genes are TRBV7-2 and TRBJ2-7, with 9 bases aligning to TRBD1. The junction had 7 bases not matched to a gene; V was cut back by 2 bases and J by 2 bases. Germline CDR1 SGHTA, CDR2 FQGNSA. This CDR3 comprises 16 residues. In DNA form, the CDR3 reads TGTGCCAGCAGCTTAAGTCTCGGGACAGGGCCCTACGAGCAGTACTTC. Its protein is CASSLSLGTGPYEQYF.

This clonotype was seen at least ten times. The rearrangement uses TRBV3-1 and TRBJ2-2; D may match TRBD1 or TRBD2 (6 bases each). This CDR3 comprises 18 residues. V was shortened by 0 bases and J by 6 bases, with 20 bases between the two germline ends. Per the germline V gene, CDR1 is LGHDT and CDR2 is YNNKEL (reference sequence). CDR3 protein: CASSQDGGPGRRPGELFF. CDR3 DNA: TGTGCCAGCAGCCAAGATGGGGGGCCTGGGAGGCGTCCCGGGGAGCTGTTTTTT.

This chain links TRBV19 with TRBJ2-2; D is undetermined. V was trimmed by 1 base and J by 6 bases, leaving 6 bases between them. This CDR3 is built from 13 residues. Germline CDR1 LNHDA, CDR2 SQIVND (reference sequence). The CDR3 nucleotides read TGTGCCAGTAGTATAGGCCAGCCCGGGGAGCTGTTTTTT. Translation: CASSIGQPGELFF.

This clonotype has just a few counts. CDR3 bases: TGTGCCAGCAGCGTAGGCGCTGTTAGCACAGATACGCAGTATTTT. Residues: CASSVGAVSTDTQYF. The rearrangement joins TRBV9 to TRBJ2-3, with D hard to call. The CDR3 extends over 15 amino acids. Germline values: CDR1 SGDLS, CDR2 YYNGEE. Trimming shortened V by 0 bases and J by 0 bases, and 8 bases separated the two germline ends.

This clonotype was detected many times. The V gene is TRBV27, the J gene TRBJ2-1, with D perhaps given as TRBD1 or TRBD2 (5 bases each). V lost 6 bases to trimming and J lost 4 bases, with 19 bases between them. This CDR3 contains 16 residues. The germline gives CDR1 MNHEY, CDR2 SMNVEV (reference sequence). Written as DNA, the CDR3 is TGTGCCAGCAGCCCCGCTATGGGGGAGAGGTACAATGAGCAGTTCTTC. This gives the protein CASSPAMGERYNEQFF.

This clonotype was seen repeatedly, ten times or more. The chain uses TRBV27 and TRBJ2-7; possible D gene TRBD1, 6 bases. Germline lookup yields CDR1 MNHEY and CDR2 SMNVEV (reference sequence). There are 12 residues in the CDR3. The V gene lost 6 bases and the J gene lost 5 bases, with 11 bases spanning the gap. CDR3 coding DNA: TGTGCCAGCAGCCGGCACAGGGACGAGCAGTACTTC. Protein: CASSRHRDEQYF.

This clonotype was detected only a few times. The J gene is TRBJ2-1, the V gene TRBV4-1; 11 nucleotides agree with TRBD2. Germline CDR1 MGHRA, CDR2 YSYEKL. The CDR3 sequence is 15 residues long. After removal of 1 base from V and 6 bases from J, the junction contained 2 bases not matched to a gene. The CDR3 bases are TGCGCCAGCAGCCAAGTAGCGGGAGGGTTCAATGAGCAGTTCTTC. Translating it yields CASSQVAGGFNEQFF.

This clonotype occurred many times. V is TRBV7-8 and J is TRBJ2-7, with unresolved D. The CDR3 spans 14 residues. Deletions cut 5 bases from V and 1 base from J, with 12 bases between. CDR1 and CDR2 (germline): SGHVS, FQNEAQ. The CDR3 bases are TGTGCCAGCAGCACCCGAGAGGCGTCCTACGAGCAGTACTTC. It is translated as CASSTREASYEQYF.

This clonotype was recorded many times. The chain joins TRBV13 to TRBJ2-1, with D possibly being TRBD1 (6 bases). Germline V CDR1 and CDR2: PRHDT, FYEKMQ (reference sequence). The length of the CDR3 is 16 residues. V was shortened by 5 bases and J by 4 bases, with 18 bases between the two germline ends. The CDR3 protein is CASSLESFRGYNEQFF. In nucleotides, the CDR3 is TGTGCCAGCAGCCTAGAGAGCTTTAGGGGGTACAATGAGCAGTTCTTC.

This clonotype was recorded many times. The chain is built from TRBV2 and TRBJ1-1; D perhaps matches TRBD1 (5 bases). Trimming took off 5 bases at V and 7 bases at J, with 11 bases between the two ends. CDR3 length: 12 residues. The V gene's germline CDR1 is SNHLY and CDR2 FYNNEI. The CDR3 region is CASSSGLNEAFF. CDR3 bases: TGTGCCAGCAGTTCGGGACTGAATGAAGCTTTCTTT. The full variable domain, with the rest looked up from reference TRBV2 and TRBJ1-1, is EPEVTQTPSHQVTQMGQEVILRCVPISNHLYFYWYRQILGQKVEFLVSFYNNEISEKSEIFDDQFSVERPDGSNFTLKIRSTKLEDSAMYFCASSSGLNEAFFGQGTRLTVV.

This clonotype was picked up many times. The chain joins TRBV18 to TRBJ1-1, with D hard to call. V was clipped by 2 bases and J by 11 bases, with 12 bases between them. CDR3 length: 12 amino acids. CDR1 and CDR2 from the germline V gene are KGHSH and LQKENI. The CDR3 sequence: CASSPNSRPAFF. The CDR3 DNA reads TGTGCCAGCTCACCAAACTCAAGACCCGCTTTCTTT. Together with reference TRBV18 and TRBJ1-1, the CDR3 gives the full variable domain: NAGVMQNPRHLVRRRGQEARLRCSPMKGHSHVYWYRQLPEEGLKFMVYLQKENIIDESGMPKERFSAEFPKEGPSILRIQQVVRGDSAAYFCASSPNSRPAFFGQGTRLTVV.

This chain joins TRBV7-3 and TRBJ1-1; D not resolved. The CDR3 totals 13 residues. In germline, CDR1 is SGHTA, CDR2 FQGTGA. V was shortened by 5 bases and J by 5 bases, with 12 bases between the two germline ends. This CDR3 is CASSLGMETEAFF. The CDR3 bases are TGTGCCAGCAGCCTCGGGATGGAGACTGAAGCTTTCTTT. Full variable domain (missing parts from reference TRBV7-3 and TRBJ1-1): GAGVSQTPSNKVTEKGKYVELRCDPISGHTALYWYRQSLGQGPEFLIYFQGTGAADDSGLPNDRFFAVRPEGSVSTLKIQRTERGDSAVYLCASSLGMETEAFFGQGTRLTVV.